This T cell receptor (beta chain) is from a study of OX40 agonist ivuxolimab in advanced cancers. Overall study context: Partial responses were recorded for three patients, including one with hepatocellular carcinoma and two with cutaneous melanoma.

The CDR3 is made up of 12 amino acids. Trimming took off 4 bases at V and 4 bases at J, with 8 bases between the two ends. Germline V gene sequence: CDR1 SGHNT, CDR2 YYREEE (reference sequence). Study observations and caveats: At 0.1 to 3.0 mg/kg and by week 6, CD4+ and CD8+ T cells in the blood had expanded clonally. Certain nonresponders additionally had low normalized T-cell clonal expansion.

Assay: immunoSEQ multiplex PCR; the TCRdb copy retains only in-frame clones and omits some. This sample has some 98,000 clones, with around 86% found just once. The sample holds one count of this clone. Antigen unknown. Other DNA sequences from this sample encode an identical CDR3 as well. The specimen was CD4+ or CD8+ T cells sorted from blood, collected in a trial of the OX40 agonist ivuxolimab. The receptor comes from an adult with an advanced solid tumor such as melanoma, head and neck, liver or kidney cancer. V is TRBV5-4 and J is TRBJ1-1, with D possibly TRBD1 on 6 matching bases. CDR3 residues: CASSRGGTEAFF. The CDR3 nucleotides are TGTGCCAGCAGCAGAGGGGGCACTGAAGCTTTCTTT.